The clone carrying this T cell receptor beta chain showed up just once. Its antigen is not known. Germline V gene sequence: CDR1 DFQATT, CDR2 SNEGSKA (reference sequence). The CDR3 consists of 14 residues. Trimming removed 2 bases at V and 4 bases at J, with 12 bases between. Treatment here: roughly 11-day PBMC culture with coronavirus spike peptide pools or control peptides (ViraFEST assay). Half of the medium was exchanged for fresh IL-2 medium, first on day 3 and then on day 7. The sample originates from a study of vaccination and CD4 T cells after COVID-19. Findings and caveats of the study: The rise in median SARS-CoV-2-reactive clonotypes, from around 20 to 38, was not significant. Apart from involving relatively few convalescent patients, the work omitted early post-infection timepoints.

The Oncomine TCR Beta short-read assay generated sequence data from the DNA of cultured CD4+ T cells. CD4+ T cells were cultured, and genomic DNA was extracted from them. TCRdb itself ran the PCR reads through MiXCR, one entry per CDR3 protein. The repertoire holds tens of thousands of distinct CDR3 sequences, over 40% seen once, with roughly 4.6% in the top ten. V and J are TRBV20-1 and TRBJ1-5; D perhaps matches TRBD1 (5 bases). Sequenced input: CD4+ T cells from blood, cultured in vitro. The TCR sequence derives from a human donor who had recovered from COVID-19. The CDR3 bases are TGCAGTGCTAGATCCGGGACGGAGAATCAGCCCCAGCATTTT. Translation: CSARSGTENQPQHF.